The clone carrying this TCR beta chain was detected ten times or more. The antigen remains unidentified. The sample originates from a study of T cell repertoires in cytomegalovirus infection. Study in general: A matching HLA type, together with CMV infection, was signaled by public TCR beta signatures.

A single record per CDR3 protein comes from TCRdb applying MiXCR to the reads. Of roughly 320,000 distinct CDR3 sequences in the sample, around 9.6% were seen once. Whole-study results and caveats: The study identified carriers of CMV plus the relevant HLA from cumulative public TCR beta family frequency. The study found HLA-C-restricted CMV-specific TCR beta clonotypes dominating the ex vivo response.

The origin of this receptor is a human donor in good health (CMV status not recorded). Some clones in this sample may be carry-over from other donors' samples. Sequenced material: PBMCs.

Here the CDR3 DNA reads TGTGCCAGCAGCTTGGCCGCCAGTACGAACACCGGGGAGCTGTTTTTT. Translation gives CASSLAASTNTGELFF. The chain couples TRBV5-4 to TRBJ2-2; D ambiguous. CDR1 and CDR2 (germline): SGHNT, YYREEE (reference sequence). The CDR3 contains 16 residues. Trimming took off 0 bases at V and 0 bases at J, with 9 bases between the two ends.